What follows is one T cell receptor (beta chain) and its context. Its target is unknown. The data belong to a study of CD8 T cells in ankylosing spondylitis. TCRdb recomputed calls from the 5' RACE reads with MiXCR, one row per CDR3 protein. The data contain roughly 90,000 distinct CDR3 sequences, roughly 8.8% of them singletons. The CDR3 consists of 10 residues. V was cut by 7 bases and J by 5 bases, with 8 bases left in between. In germline, CDR1 is GTSNPN, CDR2 SVGIG (reference sequence). General study findings and limits: CD8+ disease-linked clones were present at relatively low frequencies in blood. Ankylosing spondylitis blood seemed to carry a telltale TCR beta motif made of several highly homologous variants.

V usage is TRBV30 and J usage is TRBJ1-2; the D is unclear. The clonotype was recovered from a male donor with ankylosing spondylitis. Sequenced material: blood, either unsorted or a sorted T cell fraction (not recorded which). The CDR3: CASDDYGYTF. CDR3 nucleotides: TGTGCCTCGGACGATTATGGCTACACCTTC.